This T cell receptor beta chain emerged from a study of memory CD4+ T cells and cytomegalovirus serostatus. On the study more broadly: Healthy Belgian adult donors included about nine CMV-positive and approximately 25 CMV-negative people.

Study-wide results and caveats: Of 150 to 200 reported CMV TCRbeta sequences, some 70 were found in memory CD4+ repertoires. Median bootstrapped AUC for CMV status was roughly 0.95 originally, less than 0.93 US-trained.

Data came from immunoSEQ multiplex PCR; TCRdb stores just in-frame clones and leaves some out. The table lists 50,000 to 65,000 clones, approximately 78% of them singletons. On this clone itself: The antigen is undetermined.

The sort gate was single viable CD3+CD4+CD8-CD45RO+ cells for memory CD4+ T cells. Total CD4+ T cells were enriched by CD4 positive selection. Sequencing used memory CD4+ T cells from blood. This receptor was taken from an adult in good health and CMV-seronegative.

CDR3 coding DNA: TGTGCCAGCTTAGGGGGGGAAGAGACCCAGTACTTC. Amino acid sequence: CASLGGEETQYF. V and J are TRBV7-9 and TRBJ2-5; D possibly corresponds to TRBD2 (7 bases). V was shortened by 8 bases and J by 3 bases, with 10 bases between the two germline ends. The V gene's germline CDR1 is SEHNR and CDR2 FQNEAQ (reference sequence). This CDR3 region has 12 residues.